This passage covers 3 T cell receptor beta chains from one sample sequenced in a study of tumor-infiltrating lymphocytes in primary liver carcinoma. Reverse transcription of about 500 ng total RNA with a constant-region primer produced TCR beta cDNA. A slightly modified ARM-PCR protocol with three nested multiplex PCR rounds produced these TCR beta libraries. Researchers ran the first two PCR rounds for roughly 10 cycles each with TRBV1-TRBV30 forward primers and a C-beta reverse primer. TCRdb redid the calling of the multiplex PCR reads with MiXCR, one entry per CDR3 protein. There are 99,000 or so distinct CDR3 sequences in the sample; more than 60% occur only once, and 7.5% to 10% lies in the top ten. Extraction of RNA together with DNA used roughly 20-32 mg of unsorted bulk tissue. Sequenced sample: liver tumor tissue from sampling region 5. As to subset: tumor region T5, tumor centre. Every receptor here comes from a woman in her fifties or sixties with primary liver carcinoma and hepatitis B virus infection.

On this clonotype: Mismatch with germline at one junction end may stem from a read error. The chain carries TRBV11-3 and TRBJ2-3; TRBD2 matches 8 bases. CDR1 is SGHNT, CDR2 YENEEA, per germline. CDR3 size: 14 residues. DNA for the CDR3: TGTGCCATCAGCTCCAGGACTAGCACGGATACGCAGTATTTT. Its protein product is CAISSRTSTDTQYF.

This clonotype was counted between two and nine times. V and J are TRBV19 and TRBJ2-7, with 7 bases fitting TRBD2. V trimming: 3 bases; J trimming: 2 bases; junction bases outside the gene matches: 4. Per germline, CDR1 LNHDA and CDR2 SQIVND (reference sequence). The CDR3 runs to 14 residues. The CDR3 DNA reads as TGTGCCAGTAGTATCTCGGGGGGTGCCTACGAGCAGTACTTC. Translated, it gives CASSISGGAYEQYF.

About this clonotype: A much larger clone differs from this one at a single base, so this may be a read error. The chain combines TRBV5-1 with TRBJ1-1; TRBD1 agrees at 8 bases. The CDR3 is 14 residues long. The V gene's germline CDR1 is SGHRS and CDR2 YFSETQ. The CDR3 DNA sequence: TGCGCCAGCAGCTTGACAGGGGGTCGGGCTGAAGCTTACTTT. As protein: CASSLTGGRAEAYF.